This T cell receptor beta chain was observed in a study of T cells in Graves' hyperthyroidism and ophthalmopathy. Amplification of TCR beta CDR3 regions used RNA as the template. The HTBI set primed first-round TCR CDR3 RT-PCR. Each CDR3 protein is one row after TCRdb ran MiXCR on the multiplex PCR reads. The sample lists 500,000 to 600,000 distinct CDR3 sequences, 46% occurring once. Material for sequencing was peripheral blood or thyroid tissue (not recorded which). The clonotype originates from an adult woman with Graves' disease, either hyperthyroidism or ophthalmopathy (not recorded which).

This CDR3 reads CASSSSTSEAFF. CDR3 DNA sequence: TGCGCCAGCAGCTCGTCCACCTCTGAAGCTTTCTTT. The chain links TRBV5-1 to TRBJ1-1; D is ambiguous. The CDR3 extends over 12 amino acids. Trimming took 3 bases from V and 6 from J, leaving 9 bases between them. Germline CDR1 SGHRS, CDR2 YFSETQ. Looking up the rest from reference TRBV5-1 and TRBJ1-1 gives the full variable domain: KAGVTQTPRYLIKTRGQQVTLSCSPISGHRSVSWYQQTPGQGLQFLFEYFSETQRNKGNFPGRFSGRQFSNSRSEMNVSTLELGDSALYLCASSSSTSEAFFGQGTRLTVV.